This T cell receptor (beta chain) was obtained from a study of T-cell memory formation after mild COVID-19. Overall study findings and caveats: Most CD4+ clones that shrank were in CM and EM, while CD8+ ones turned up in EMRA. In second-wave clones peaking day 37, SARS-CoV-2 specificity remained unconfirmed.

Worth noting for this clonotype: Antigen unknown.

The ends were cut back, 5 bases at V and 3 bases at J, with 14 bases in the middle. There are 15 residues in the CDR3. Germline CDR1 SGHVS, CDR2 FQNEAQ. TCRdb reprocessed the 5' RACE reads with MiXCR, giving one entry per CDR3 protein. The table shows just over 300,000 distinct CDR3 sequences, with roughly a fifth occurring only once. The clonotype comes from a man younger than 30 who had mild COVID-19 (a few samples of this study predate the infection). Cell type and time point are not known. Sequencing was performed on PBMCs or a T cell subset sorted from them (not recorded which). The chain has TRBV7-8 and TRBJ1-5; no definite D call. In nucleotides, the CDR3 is TGTGCCAGCAGCCCCCGGACCCGCCTCAATCAGCCCCAGCATTTT. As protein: CASSPRTRLNQPQHF. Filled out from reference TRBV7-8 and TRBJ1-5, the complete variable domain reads GAGVSQSPRYKVAKRGQDVALRCDPISGHVSLFWYQQALGQGPEFLTYFQNEAQLDKSGLPSDRFFAERPEGSVSTLKIQRTQQEDSAVYLCASSPRTRLNQPQHFGDGTRLSIL.